The 5 T cell receptor beta chains below were found in one sample sequenced in a study of T cells in localized non-small cell lung cancer. Clones were sequenced by immunoSEQ multiplex PCR, and TCRdb holds only the in-frame ones, with some missing. The sample contains roughly 76,000 clones, about three quarters of which appear only once. The sequenced sample was PBMCs, obtained before any cancer treatment. These receptor sequences come from a man between 35 and 75 years old with stage II squamous cell lung carcinoma.

Worth noting for this clone: Other nucleotide sequences from this sample produce the same CDR3. The chain is built from TRBV5-1 and TRBJ2-2, with D unclear. The CDR3 covers 13 residues. In germline, CDR1 is SGHRS, CDR2 YFSETQ. V lost 4 bases and J 4 bases, leaving 8 bases between the germline ends. The CDR3 loop reads CASSPSGTGELFF. In nucleotides, the CDR3 is TGCGCCAGCAGCCCATCTGGCACCGGGGAGCTGTTTTTT.

The gene calls are TRBV6-6 and TRBJ1-2, with D tentatively TRBD1 (5 bases). CDR1 MNHNY and CDR2 SVGAGI come from the germline V gene (reference sequence). This CDR3 has 12 amino acids. Trimming removed 5 bases from V and 8 bases from J, with 12 bases in between. CDR3 DNA sequence: TGTGCCAGCAGTACCCCGACAGAGGGCTACACCTTC. This sequence encodes CASSTPTEGYTF.

This clone was seen a few times. V usage is TRBV4-1 and J usage is TRBJ2-7, with D tentatively TRBD1 or TRBD2 (5 bases each). This CDR3 region has 13 residues. Germline V lookup: CDR1 MGHRA, CDR2 YSYEKL. The V end lost 6 bases, the J end lost 2 bases, and 11 bases lay between the germline ends. CDR3 sequence: CASSPGAAYEQYF. CDR3 coding DNA: TGCGCCAGCAGTCCCGGGGCGGCCTACGAGCAGTACTTC.

Remarks on this clone: Other DNA sequences from this sample encode an identical CDR3 as well. V usage is TRBV30 and J usage is TRBJ2-5, with 7 nucleotides matching TRBD1. Germline CDR1 reads GTSNPN; CDR2 reads SVGIG (reference sequence). This CDR3 is 13 amino acids long. V lost 3 bases and J lost 1; bases outside the gene matches: 2. In nucleotides, the CDR3 is TGTGCCTGGAGCCGGGACAGCCAAGAGACCCAGTACTTC. Its translation: CAWSRDSQETQYF.

V and J are TRBV7-2 and TRBJ2-4; D tentatively reads TRBD1 or TRBD2 (5 bases each). V dropped 3 bases and J dropped 8 bases, with 14 bases sitting between them. The CDR3 loop spans 14 amino acids. Germline V gene lookup returns CDR1 SGHTA and CDR2 FQGNSA. CDR3 coding DNA: TGTGCCAGCAGCTTCTTGGGACCCCGAGACATTCAGTACTTC. Translated, it gives CASSFLGPRDIQYF.